This T cell receptor (beta chain) was observed in a study of T and B cells in COVID-19 patients. From blood, roughly 250-500 ng of genomic DNA served as TRB template. Findings of the study overall: Active COVID-19 showed highly clonal TRB repertoires; recovery showed diversity and richness above healthy donors. Early severe-case samples and blood from mildly ill patients during symptoms were in short supply. Patients with COVID-19 reportedly showed strongly skewed T cell receptor beta variable and joining gene usage.

By share of the sample, this clonotype is medium-sized. Its specificity is unknown. Multiplex PCR with BIOMED2 TRB-A/B primer pools amplified TRB rearrangements. TCRdb called the multiplex PCR reads again in MiXCR, with one record for every CDR3 protein. The data hold thousands of distinct CDR3 sequences, with approximately 22% observed a single time. Material: blood. This TCR derives from a human donor who had recovered from COVID-19.

The CDR3 DNA sequence: TGTGCCAGTAGGTCGGACCTCAGCCATGGCTACACCTTC. As protein: CASRSDLSHGYTF. The rearrangement uses TRBV19 and TRBJ1-2; D unclear. Looked up from germline, CDR1 is LNHDA and CDR2 is SQIVND (reference sequence). V was trimmed by 6 bases and J by 6 bases, leaving 14 bases between them. The CDR3 consists of 13 residues.